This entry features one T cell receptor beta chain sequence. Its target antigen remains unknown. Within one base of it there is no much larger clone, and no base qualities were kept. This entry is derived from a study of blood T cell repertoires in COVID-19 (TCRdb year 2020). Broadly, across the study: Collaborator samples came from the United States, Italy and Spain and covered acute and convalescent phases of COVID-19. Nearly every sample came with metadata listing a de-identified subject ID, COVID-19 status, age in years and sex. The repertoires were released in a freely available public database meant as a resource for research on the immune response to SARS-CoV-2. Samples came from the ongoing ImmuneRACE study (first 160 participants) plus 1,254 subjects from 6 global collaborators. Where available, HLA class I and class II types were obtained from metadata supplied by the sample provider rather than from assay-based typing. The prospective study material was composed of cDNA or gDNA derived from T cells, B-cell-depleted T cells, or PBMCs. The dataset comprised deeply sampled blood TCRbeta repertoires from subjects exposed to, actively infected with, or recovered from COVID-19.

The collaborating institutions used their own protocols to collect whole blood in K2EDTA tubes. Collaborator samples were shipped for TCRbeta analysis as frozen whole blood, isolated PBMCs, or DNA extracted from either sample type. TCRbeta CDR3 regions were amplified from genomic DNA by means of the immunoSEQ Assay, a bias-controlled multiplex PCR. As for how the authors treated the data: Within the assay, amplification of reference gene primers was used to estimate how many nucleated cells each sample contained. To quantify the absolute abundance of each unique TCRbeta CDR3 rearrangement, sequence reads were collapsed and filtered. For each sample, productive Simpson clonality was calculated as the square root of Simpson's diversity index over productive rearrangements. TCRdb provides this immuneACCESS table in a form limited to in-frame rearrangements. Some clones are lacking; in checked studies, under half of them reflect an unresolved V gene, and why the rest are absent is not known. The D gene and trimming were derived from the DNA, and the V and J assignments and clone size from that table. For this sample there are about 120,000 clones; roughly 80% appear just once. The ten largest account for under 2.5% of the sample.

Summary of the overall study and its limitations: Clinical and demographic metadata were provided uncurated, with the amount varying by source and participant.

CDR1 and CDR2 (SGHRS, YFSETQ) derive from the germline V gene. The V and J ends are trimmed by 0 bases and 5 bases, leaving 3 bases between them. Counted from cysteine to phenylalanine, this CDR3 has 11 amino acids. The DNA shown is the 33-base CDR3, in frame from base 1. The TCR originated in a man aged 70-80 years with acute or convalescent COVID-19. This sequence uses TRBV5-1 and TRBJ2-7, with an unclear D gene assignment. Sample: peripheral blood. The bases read TGCGCCAGCAGCTTGGAGCACGAGCAGTACTTC. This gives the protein CASSLEHEQYF.